The entry that follows covers one T cell receptor (beta chain) sequence. These data originate in a study of blood T cell repertoires in COVID-19. On the study more broadly: The United States, Italy and Spain supplied acute and convalescent COVID-19 samples. Sources were T cells, B-cell-depleted T cells, or PBMCs; the material itself was cDNA or gDNA.

The CDR3 loop spans 17 amino acids. Per the germline V gene, CDR1 is MRHNA and CDR2 is SNTAGT. Between the trimmed V and J ends, which lost 8 bases and 0 bases, there was a span of 20 bases. Original handling: Reference gene primer amplification in the assay estimated nucleated cell counts. Sequenced by immunoSEQ multiplex PCR; TCRdb stores in-frame clones only, minus some. The V and J calls and clone size are taken from that table; D and trimming were inferred from the DNA. The sample gives 100,000 or so clones, roughly 92% of which show up once; 0.85% to 1% is in the top ten. The chain couples TRBV6-4 to TRBJ1-3, with D perhaps matching TRBD1 (5 bases). The source material was peripheral blood. The clonotype comes from a man aged 55 to 70 with acute or convalescent COVID-19. The DNA for the CDR3 is TGTGCCAGCCCCTCGTCCCCACAGGTTAGCTCTGGAAACACCATATATTTT. Its translation is CASPSSPQVSSGNTIYF.